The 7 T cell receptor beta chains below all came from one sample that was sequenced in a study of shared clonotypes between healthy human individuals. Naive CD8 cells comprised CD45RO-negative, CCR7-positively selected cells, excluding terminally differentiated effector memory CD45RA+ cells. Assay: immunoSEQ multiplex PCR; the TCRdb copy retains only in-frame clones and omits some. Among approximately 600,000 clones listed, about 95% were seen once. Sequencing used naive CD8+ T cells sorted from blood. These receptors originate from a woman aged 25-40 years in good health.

In DNA form, the CDR3 reads TGTGCCAGCACCCCTCCGAGTATGGGCGGTGCCTACGAGCAGTACTTC. As protein: CASTPPSMGGAYEQYF. This rearrangement joins TRBV28 to TRBJ2-7; D remains ambiguous. The germline V gene encodes CDR1 MDHEN and CDR2 SYDVKM. The CDR3 is made up of 16 amino acids. The V end lost 7 bases, the J end lost 2 bases, and 21 bases lay between the germline ends.

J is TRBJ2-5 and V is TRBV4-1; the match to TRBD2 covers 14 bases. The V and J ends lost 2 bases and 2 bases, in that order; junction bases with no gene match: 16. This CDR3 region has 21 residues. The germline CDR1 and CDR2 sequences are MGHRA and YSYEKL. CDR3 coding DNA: TGCGCCAGCAGCCAACCGACGACTAGCGGGAGGGCCGTCCCCAATCAAGAGACCCAGTACTTC. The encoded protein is CASSQPTTSGRAVPNQETQYF.

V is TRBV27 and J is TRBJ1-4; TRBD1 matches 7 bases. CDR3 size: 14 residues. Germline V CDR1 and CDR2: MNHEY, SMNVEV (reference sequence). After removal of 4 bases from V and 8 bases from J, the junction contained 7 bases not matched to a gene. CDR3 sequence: CASSSTGTYEKLFF. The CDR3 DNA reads TGTGCCAGCAGTTCGACAGGGACTTACGAAAAACTGTTTTTT.

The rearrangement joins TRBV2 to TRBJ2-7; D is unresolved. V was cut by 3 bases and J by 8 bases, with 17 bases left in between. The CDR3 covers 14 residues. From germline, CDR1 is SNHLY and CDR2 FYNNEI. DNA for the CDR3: TGTGCCAGCAGTGACGACGACGGTTCCATCAAGCAGTACTTC. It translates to CASSDDDGSIKQYF.

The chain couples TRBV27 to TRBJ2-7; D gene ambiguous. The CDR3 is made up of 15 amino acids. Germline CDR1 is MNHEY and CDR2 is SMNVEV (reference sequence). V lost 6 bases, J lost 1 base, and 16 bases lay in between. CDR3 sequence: CASSPLPGFSYEQYF. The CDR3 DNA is TGTGCCAGCAGCCCACTCCCGGGTTTTTCCTACGAGCAGTACTTC.

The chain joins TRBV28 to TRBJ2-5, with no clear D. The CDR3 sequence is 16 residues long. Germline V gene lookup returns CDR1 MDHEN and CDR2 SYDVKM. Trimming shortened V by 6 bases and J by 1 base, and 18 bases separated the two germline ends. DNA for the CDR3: TGTGCCAGCAGACCCGGGTTCAGGAGTACCCAAGAGACCCAGTACTTC. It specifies CASRPGFRSTQETQYF.

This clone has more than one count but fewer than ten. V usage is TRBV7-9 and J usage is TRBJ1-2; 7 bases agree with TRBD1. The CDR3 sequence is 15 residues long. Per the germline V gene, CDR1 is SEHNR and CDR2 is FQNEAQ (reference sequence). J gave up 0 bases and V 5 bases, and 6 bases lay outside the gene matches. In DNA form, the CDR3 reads TGTGCCAGCAGCACACGGGACAGAGCTAACTATGGCTACACCTTC. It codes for CASSTRDRANYGYTF.